The 14 T cell receptor beta chains presented below share a single source sample, sequenced in a study of blood T cells in healthy people across ages. Using a J-beta primer mix together with a sample-barcoded 5' primer, a second PCR was run for roughly 6 to 11 cycles. TCRdb re-called the 5' RACE reads through MiXCR, storing one row per CDR3 protein. The sample lists 850,000 to 950,000 distinct CDR3 sequences; roughly 26% were seen once. Sequenced material: blood. The receptors were sampled from a woman of 80 years or more in good health.

This clonotype has ten or more counts. This sequence joins TRBV10-1 and TRBJ2-7; D not resolved. This CDR3 is 12 amino acids long. The V and J ends lost 3 bases and 2 bases respectively, with 5 bases between them. Germline V gene sequence: CDR1 WNHNN, CDR2 SYGVQD (reference sequence). CDR3 sequence: CASSDSTYEQYF. The CDR3 DNA sequence: TGCGCCAGCAGTGACAGTACCTACGAGCAGTACTTC.

V usage is TRBV20-1 and J usage is TRBJ1-5; TRBD1 is a possible D gene (5 bases). This CDR3 spans 12 amino acids. V shed 2 bases and J shed 7 bases, with 9 bases lying between them. Germline lookup yields CDR1 DFQATT and CDR2 SNEGSKA (reference sequence). The chain's CDR3 is CSARLGVQPQHF. The CDR3 coding sequence is TGCAGTGCTAGATTGGGGGTACAGCCCCAGCATTTT.

This clonotype was counted a few times. One base away lies a much larger clone, so this may be a sequencing read error. This rearrangement joins TRBV4-3 to TRBJ2-5; no clear D. V lost 4 bases and J lost 11, with 17 bases in between. There are 13 residues in the CDR3. The germline V gene has CDR1 LGHNA and CDR2 YSLEER. CDR3 sequence reads: CASSLLMGNEQYF. CDR3 DNA sequence: TGCGCCAGCAGCCTCCTAATGGGGAATGAGCAGTACTTC.

Worth noting for this clonotype: A much larger clone differs by one base, so this may be a read error. J is TRBJ2-5 and V is TRBV25-1; perhaps TRBD1 as D (5 bases). Trimming removed 6 bases at V and 2 bases at J, with 13 bases between. Germline CDR1 reads MGHDK; CDR2 reads SYGVNS. CDR3 size: 14 residues. The CDR3 DNA follows: TGTGCCAGCAGCAGGGCTACGGCTCAAGAGACCCAGTACTTC. As protein: CASSRATAQETQYF.

This clonotype was recorded at least ten times. The chain recombines TRBV6-2 or TRBV6-3 with TRBJ2-7; the D is unclear. Germline V gene lookup returns CDR1 MNHEY and CDR2 SVGEGT. CDR3 length equals 13 residues. The V end was cut by 7 bases, the J end by 0 bases, with 10 bases between. The CDR3 DNA reads as TGTGCCAGCATGAGGCAGAGCTCCTACGAGCAGTACTTC. This sequence encodes CASMRQSSYEQYF.

Remarks on this clonotype: This may be a read error: a much more frequent sequence differs by one nucleotide. The chain carries TRBV4-1 and TRBJ2-5; D may be TRBD2 (6 bases). V shed 4 bases and J shed 11 bases, with 23 bases lying between them. Germline V lookup: CDR1 MGHRA, CDR2 YSYEKL. The CDR3 extends over 15 amino acids. CDR3 protein: CASSPRLVPVNEQYF. CDR3 bases: TGCGCCAGCAGCCCCCGACTAGTCCCTGTCAATGAGCAGTACTTC.

This clonotype appeared many times. This rearrangement joins TRBV11-3 to TRBJ2-3; TRBD1 matches at 8 bases. Germline V gene data show CDR1 as SGHNT and CDR2 as YENEEA. J gave up 6 bases and V 5 bases, and 7 bases lay outside the gene matches. The length of the CDR3 is 14 residues. As DNA, the CDR3 is TGTGCCAGCAGCAAAAGGACAGGGCTTGATACGCAGTATTTT. Protein product: CASSKRTGLDTQYF.

On this clonotype: A much larger clone lies a single base off, so this may be a read error. The chain links TRBV15 to TRBJ2-5, with 11 bases fitting TRBD2. The CDR3 has 17 residues. Germline V gives CDR1 LNHNV, CDR2 YYDKDF (reference sequence). Unmatched junction bases numbered 14, after V lost 4 bases and J lost 7 bases. The CDR3 nucleotides are TGTGCCACCAGCACCCGACTAGCGGGGTCCCGGATGGGGACCCAGTACTTC. Translation: CATSTRLAGSRMGTQYF.

Comments on this clonotype: This may arise from a read error, as a much more abundant clone is one base away. The chain combines TRBV7-2 with TRBJ1-1, with D perhaps TRBD1 (5 bases). The V and J ends lost 6 bases and 1 base respectively, with 9 bases between them. The CDR3 has 13 amino acids. The germline CDR1 and CDR2 sequences are SGHTA and FQGNSA. This CDR3 is CASRYQGNTEAFF. CDR3 DNA: TGTGCCAGCAGGTATCAGGGGAACACTGAAGCTTTCTTT.

This clonotype came up a few times. CDR3 sequence (DNA): TGTGCCAGCAGTTTAGCGACAGGGGATTATAATTCACCCCTCCACTTT. This gives the protein CASSLATGDYNSPLHF. The chain combines TRBV12-3 or TRBV12-4 with TRBJ1-6, with 8 bases lining up with TRBD1. Trimming cost V 0 bases and J 4 bases; bases outside gene matches: 2. The CDR3 is 16 amino acids.

This clonotype was seen repeatedly, ten times or more. The CDR3 reads CATTGYGEGYTF. The CDR3 DNA reads TGTGCCACCACAGGATACGGGGAAGGCTACACCTTC. The chain combines TRBV12-3 or TRBV12-4 with TRBJ1-2; possible D gene TRBD1, 5 bases. This CDR3 is 12 amino acids long. The V gene lost 10 bases and the J gene lost 8 bases, with 17 bases spanning the gap.

With respect to this clonotype: A much larger clone lies one base from this, so it may be a read error. The chain links TRBV7-9 to TRBJ2-1, with a possible D match to TRBD1 (6 bases). CDR3 size: 16 residues. The germline CDR1 and CDR2 sequences are SEHNR and FQNEAQ (reference sequence). V was cut by 3 bases and J by 8 bases, with 20 bases left in between. The CDR3 DNA follows: TGTGCCAGCAGCTTGAAGAGGCCGTCAGGGGCCGATGAGCAGTTCTTC. Protein product: CASSLKRPSGADEQFF.

This clonotype was seen more than once but under ten times. The chain links TRBV27 to TRBJ1-1; weak D call: TRBD1 (5 bases). The CDR3 covers 14 residues. Germline values: CDR1 MNHEY, CDR2 SMNVEV (reference sequence). Trimming removed 6 bases from V and 5 bases from J, with 16 bases in between. This CDR3 reads CASSRTGWGTEAFF. The CDR3 DNA follows: TGTGCCAGCAGCCGTACAGGTTGGGGGACTGAAGCTTTCTTT.

This clonotype has only a few counts. J is TRBJ1-1 and V is TRBV7-9; D ambiguous. Trimming cost V 3 bases and J 8 bases, with 13 bases left between them. The germline gives CDR1 SEHNR, CDR2 FQNEAQ (reference sequence). The CDR3 consists of 13 residues. The CDR3 nucleotides read TGTGCCAGCAGCTTTTTGGCGGCGGGAGAAGCTTTCTTT. Translated, it gives CASSFLAAGEAFF.